This T cell receptor (beta chain) emerged from a study of beta chain features in type 1 diabetes. Study as a whole: Comparable age, gender and cell yields were observed in patients relative to healthy donors.

The authors reverse transcribed all of the isolated RNA, so sequencing captured expressed TCRB transcripts. Some clones are missing from TCRdb's copy, which holds only in-frame ones; the method was immunoSEQ multiplex PCR. This sample has approximately 340,000 clones, with more than 12% found just once. All of the sorted populations showed purity greater than 98%. The germline V gene encodes CDR1 SGHTS and CDR2 YDEGEE. This CDR3 is 15 amino acids long. V was shortened by 0 bases and J by 5 bases, with 14 bases between the two germline ends. The chain uses TRBV5-8 and TRBJ2-5; possibly TRBD1 for D (6 bases). The origin of this receptor is a woman between 18 and 29 years old in good health. Sequencing was carried out using naive CD4+ T cells from blood. This chain's CDR3 is CASSLEGGRGETQYF. The DNA for the CDR3 is TGTGCCAGCAGCTTGGAAGGGGGAAGGGGGGAGACCCAGTACTTC.